The present entry profiles one T cell receptor beta chain with its context. The CDR3 consists of 15 residues. The germline CDR1 and CDR2 sequences are SGHTA and FQGNSA. Unmatched junction bases numbered 13, after V lost 5 bases and J lost 6 bases. These data originate in a study of shared clonotypes between healthy human individuals. On sorted subsets, replicate PCRs used approximately 190 ng DNA, or 27,000 or so T cell genomes. The method was immunoSEQ multiplex PCR; TCRdb's version includes in-frame clones alone and lacks a portion of them. The table lists over a million clones, 65% to 80% of them singletons.

This TCR derives from a man younger than 35 in good health. The sequencing input was memory CD4+ T cells sorted from blood. Subset indicated: CD45RA-negative fraction. V usage is TRBV7-2 and J usage is TRBJ2-7; 7 bases are a match to TRBD1. The CDR3 DNA reads TGTGCCAGCAGCCAAAGGTTGACAGGGAAGGGCGAGCAGTACTTC. It specifies CASSQRLTGKGEQYF.